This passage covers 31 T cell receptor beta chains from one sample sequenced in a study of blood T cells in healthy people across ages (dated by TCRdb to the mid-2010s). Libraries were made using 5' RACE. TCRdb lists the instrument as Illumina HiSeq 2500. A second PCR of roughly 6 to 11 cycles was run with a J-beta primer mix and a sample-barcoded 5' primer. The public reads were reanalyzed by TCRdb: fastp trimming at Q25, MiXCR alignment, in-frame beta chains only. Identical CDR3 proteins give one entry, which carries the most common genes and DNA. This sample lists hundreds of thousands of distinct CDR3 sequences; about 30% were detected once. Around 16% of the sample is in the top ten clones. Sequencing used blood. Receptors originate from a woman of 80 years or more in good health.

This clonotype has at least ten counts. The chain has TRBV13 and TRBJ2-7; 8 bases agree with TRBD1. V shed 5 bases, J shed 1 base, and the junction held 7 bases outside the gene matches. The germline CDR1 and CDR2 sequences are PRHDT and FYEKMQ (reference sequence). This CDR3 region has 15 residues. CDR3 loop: CASSIRTGKSYEQYF. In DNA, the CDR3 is TGTGCCAGCAGCATTAGGACAGGGAAATCCTACGAGCAGTACTTC.

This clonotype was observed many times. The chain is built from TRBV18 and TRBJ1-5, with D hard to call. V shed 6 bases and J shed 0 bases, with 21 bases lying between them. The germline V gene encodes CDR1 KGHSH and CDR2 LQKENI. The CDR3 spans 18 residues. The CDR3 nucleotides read TGTGCCAGCTCCCTGGACGGAGGACTACCTTATAGCAATCAGCCCCAGCATTTT. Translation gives CASSLDGGLPYSNQPQHF.

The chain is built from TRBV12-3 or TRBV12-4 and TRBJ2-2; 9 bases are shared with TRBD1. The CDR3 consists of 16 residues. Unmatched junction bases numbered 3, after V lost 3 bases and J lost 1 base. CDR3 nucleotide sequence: TGTGCCAGCAGTTTCCCGGGACAGGGGAACACCGGGGAGCTGTTTTTT. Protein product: CASSFPGQGNTGELFF.

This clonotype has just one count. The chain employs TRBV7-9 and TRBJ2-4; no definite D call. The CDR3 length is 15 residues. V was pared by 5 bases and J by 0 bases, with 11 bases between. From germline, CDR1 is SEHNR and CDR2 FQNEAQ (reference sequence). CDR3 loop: CASSQQSLAKNIQYF. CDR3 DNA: TGTGCCAGCAGCCAACAGAGTCTAGCCAAAAACATTCAGTACTTC.

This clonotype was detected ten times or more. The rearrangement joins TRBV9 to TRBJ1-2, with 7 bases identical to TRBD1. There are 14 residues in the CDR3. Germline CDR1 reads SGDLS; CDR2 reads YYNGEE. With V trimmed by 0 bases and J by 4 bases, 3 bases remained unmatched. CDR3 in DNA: TGTGCCAGCAGCGTAGGAGGGGACAGCTATGGCTACACCTTC. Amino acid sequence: CASSVGGDSYGYTF.

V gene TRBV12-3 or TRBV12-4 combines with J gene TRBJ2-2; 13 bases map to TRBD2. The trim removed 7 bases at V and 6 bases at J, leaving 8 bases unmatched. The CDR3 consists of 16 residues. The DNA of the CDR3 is TGTGCCAGCACCCCTCATACTAGCGGGGGGGCCGGGGAGCTGTTTTTT. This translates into CASTPHTSGGAGELFF.

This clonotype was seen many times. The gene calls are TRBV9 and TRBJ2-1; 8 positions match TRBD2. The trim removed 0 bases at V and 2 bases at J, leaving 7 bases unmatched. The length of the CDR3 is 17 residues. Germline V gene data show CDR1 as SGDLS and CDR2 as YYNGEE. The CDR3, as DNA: TGTGCCAGCAGCGTAGATTTCGGGGGGGGGACCTACAATGAGCAGTTCTTC. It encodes CASSVDFGGGTYNEQFF.

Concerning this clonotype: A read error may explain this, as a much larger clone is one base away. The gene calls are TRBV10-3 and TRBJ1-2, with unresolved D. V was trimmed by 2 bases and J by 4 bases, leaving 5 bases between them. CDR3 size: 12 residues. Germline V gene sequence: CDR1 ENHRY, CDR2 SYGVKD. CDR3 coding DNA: TGTGCCATCAGTGAGGGTAGCTATGGCTACACCTTC. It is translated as CAISEGSYGYTF.

The CDR3 is CSAPTGGRTEAFF. Here the CDR3 DNA reads TGCAGTGCTCCTACAGGGGGCAGGACTGAAGCTTTCTTT. The V gene is TRBV20-1, the J gene TRBJ1-1, with 9 nucleotides matching TRBD1. V gave up 5 bases and J gave up 5 bases; unmatched junction bases: 6. This CDR3 comprises 13 residues. Germline V gives CDR1 DFQATT, CDR2 SNEGSKA (reference sequence).

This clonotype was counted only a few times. The CDR3 spells CATSSAYDSGNTIYF. The CDR3 bases are TGTGCCACCAGCAGCGCTTACGACTCTGGAAACACCATATATTTT. J is TRBJ1-3 and V is TRBV15; D not resolved. The CDR3 contains 15 residues. The germline V and J ends were trimmed by 3 bases and 0 bases, with 9 bases remaining between them. From germline, CDR1 is LNHNV and CDR2 YYDKDF (reference sequence).

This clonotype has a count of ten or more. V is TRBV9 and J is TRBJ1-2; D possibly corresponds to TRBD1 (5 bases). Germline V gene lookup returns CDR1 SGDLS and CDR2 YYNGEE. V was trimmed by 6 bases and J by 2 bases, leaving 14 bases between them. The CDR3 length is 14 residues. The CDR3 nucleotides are TGTGCCAGCACTTATACACCAGGGAACTATGGCTACACCTTC. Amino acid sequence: CASTYTPGNYGYTF.

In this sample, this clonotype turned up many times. This chain's CDR3 is CSARTGGRNSPLHF. Written as DNA, the CDR3 is TGCAGTGCTCGGACAGGGGGCCGGAATTCACCCCTCCACTTT. This chain links TRBV20-1 with TRBJ1-6; 11 bases map to TRBD1. CDR3 length equals 14 residues. From germline, CDR1 is DFQATT and CDR2 SNEGSKA (reference sequence). J lost 7 bases, V lost 5 bases, and 4 bases had no gene match.

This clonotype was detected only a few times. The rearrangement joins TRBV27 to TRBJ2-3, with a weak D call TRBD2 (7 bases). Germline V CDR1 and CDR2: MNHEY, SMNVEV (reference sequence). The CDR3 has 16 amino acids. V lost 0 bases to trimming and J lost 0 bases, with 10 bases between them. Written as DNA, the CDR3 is TGTGCCAGCAGTTTATCGAGGGGGGGGAGCACAGATACGCAGTATTTT. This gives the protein CASSLSRGGSTDTQYF.

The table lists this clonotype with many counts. CDR3 nucleotides: TGCGCCAGCAGCTTGGGCAGTCTGGGTCAGCCCCAGCATTTT. Its translation is CASSLGSLGQPQHF. The V gene is TRBV5-1, the J gene TRBJ1-5; D is ambiguous. The V gene's germline CDR1 is SGHRS and CDR2 YFSETQ. This CDR3 comprises 14 residues. V dropped 0 bases and J dropped 6 bases, with 10 bases sitting between them.

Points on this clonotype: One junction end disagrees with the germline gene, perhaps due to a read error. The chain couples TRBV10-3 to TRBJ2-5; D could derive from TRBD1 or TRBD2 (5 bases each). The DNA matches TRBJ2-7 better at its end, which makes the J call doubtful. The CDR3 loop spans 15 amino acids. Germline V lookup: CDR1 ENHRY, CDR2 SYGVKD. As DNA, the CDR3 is TGTGCCATCTGTGAAAGGGACGTCAGCTTCTACGAGCAGTACTTC. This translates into CAICERDVSFYEQYF.

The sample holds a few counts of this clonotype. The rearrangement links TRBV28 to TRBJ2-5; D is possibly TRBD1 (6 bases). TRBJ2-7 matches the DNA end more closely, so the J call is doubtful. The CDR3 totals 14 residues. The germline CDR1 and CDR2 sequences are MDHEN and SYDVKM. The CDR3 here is CATRGHWGRDEQYF. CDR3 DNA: TGTGCCACCAGGGGCCATTGGGGGCGGGACGAGCAGTACTTC.

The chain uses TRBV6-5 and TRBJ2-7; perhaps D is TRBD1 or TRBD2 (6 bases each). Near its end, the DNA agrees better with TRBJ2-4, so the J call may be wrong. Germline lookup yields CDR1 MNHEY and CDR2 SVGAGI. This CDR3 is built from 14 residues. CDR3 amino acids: CASSYSGGLNIQYF. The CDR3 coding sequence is TGTGCCAGCAGTTACTCGGGGGGCCTAAACATTCAGTACTTC.

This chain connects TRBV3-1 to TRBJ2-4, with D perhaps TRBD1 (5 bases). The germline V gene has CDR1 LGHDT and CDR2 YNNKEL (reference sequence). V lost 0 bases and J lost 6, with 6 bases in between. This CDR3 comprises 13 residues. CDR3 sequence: CASSQDDRNIQYF. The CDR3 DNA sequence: TGTGCCAGCAGCCAAGATGACAGAAACATTCAGTACTTC.

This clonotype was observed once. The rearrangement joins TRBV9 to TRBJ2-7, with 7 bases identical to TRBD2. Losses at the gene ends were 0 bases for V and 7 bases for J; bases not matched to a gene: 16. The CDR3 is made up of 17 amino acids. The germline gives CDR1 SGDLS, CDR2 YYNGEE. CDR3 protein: CASSVDPLSGGGNEQYF. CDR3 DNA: TGTGCCAGCAGCGTAGACCCTTTATCGGGGGGAGGGAATGAGCAGTACTTC.

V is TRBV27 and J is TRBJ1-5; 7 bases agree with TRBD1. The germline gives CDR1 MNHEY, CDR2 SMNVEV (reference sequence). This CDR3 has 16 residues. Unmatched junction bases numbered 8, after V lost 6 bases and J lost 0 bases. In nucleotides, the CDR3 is TGTGCCAGCAGACCACAGGGGTCGTCTAGCAATCAGCCCCAGCATTTT. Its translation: CASRPQGSSSNQPQHF.

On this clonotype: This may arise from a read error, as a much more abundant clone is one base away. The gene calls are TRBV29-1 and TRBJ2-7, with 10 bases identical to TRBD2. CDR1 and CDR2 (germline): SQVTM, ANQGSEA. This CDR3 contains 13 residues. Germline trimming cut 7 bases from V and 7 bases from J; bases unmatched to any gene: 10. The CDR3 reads CSGSGGAVWEQYF. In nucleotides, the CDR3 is TGCAGCGGGAGCGGGGGGGCTGTGTGGGAGCAGTACTTC.

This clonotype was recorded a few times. The CDR3 DNA is TGCGCCAGCAGCCAAGGGCCAACCCCCCGCGGGGAGCTGTTTTTT. It codes for CASSQGPTPRGELFF. The rearrangement joins TRBV4-1 to TRBJ2-2, with D unclear. Trimming cost V 1 base and J 7 bases, with 13 bases left between them. In germline, CDR1 is MGHRA, CDR2 YSYEKL. The CDR3 totals 15 residues.

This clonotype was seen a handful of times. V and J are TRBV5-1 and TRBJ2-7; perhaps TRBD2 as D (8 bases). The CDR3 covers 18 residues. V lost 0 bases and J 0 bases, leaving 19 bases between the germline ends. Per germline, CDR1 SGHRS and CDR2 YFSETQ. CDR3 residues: CASSLGQGRGGPSYEQYF. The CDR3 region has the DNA TGCGCCAGCAGCTTGGGACAGGGCCGGGGGGGCCCCTCCTACGAGCAGTACTTC.

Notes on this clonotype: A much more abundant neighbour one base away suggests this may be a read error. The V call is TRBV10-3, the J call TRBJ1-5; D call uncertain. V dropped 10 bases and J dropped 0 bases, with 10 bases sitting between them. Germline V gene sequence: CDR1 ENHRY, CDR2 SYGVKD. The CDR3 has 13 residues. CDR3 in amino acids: CATRRYSNQPQHF. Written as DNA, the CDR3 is TGTGCCACCCGACGGTATAGCAATCAGCCCCAGCATTTT.

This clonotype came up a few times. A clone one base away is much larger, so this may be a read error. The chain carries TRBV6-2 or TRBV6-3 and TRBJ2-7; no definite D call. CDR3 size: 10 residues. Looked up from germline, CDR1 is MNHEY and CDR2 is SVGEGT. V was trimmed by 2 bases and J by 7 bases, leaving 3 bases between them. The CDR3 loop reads CASSYNEQYF. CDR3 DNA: TGTGCCAGCAGTTACAATGAGCAGTACTTC.

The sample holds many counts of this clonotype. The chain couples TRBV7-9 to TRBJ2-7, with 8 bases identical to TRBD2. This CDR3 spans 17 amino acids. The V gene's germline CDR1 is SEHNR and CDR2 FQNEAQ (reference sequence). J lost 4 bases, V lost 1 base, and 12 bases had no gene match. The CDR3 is CASSLVTSQRGIYEQYF. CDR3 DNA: TGTGCCAGCAGCTTAGTTACCTCCCAGCGGGGGATTTACGAGCAGTACTTC.

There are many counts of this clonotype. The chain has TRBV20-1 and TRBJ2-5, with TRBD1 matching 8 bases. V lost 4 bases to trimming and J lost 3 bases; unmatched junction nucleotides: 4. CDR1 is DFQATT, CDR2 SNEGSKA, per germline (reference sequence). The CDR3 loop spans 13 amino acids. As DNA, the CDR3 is TGCAGTGCTAATGACAGGGGCGAAGAGACCCAGTACTTC. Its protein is CSANDRGEETQYF.

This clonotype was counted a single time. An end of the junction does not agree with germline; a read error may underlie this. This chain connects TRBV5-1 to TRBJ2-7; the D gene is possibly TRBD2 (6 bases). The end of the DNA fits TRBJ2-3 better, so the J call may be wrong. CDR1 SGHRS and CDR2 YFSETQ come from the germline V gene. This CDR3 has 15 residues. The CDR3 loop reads CARSLTGREADTQYF. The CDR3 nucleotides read TGCGCCCGCAGCTTGACGGGCAGGGAGGCGGATACGCAGTATTTT.

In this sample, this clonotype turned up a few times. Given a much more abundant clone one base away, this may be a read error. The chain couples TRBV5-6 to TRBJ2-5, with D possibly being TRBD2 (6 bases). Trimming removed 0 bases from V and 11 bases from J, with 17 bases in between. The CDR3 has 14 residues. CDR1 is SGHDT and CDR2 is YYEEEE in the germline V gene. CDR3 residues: CASSLGGNHNEQYF. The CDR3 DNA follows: TGTGCCAGCAGCTTGGGCGGGAACCACAATGAGCAGTACTTC.

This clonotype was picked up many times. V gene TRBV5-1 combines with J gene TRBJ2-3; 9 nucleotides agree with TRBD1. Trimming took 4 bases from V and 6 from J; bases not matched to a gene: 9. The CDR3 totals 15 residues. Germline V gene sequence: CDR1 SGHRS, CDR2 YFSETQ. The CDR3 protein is CASSPPDRGGDTQYF. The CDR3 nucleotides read TGCGCCAGCAGCCCGCCCGACAGGGGGGGCGATACGCAGTATTTT.

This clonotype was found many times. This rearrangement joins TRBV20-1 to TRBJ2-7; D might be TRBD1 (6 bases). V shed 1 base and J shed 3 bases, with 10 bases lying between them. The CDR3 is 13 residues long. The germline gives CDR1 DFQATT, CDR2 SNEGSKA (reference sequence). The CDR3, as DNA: TGCAGTGCTAGAGGGGAAGGGGGCTACGAGCAGTACTTC. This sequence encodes CSARGEGGYEQYF.